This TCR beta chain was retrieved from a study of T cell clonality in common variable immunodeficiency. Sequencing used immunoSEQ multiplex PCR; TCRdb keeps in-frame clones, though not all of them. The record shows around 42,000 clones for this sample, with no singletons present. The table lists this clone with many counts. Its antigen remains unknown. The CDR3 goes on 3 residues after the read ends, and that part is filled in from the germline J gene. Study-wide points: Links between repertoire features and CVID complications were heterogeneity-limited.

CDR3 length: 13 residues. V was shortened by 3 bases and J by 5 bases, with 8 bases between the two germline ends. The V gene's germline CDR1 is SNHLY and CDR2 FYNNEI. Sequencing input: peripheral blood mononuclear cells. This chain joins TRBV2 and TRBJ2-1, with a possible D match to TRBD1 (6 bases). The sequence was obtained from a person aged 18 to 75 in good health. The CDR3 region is CASSDRTDNEQFF. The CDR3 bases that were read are TGTGCCAGCAGTGACAGGACAGACAATGAG.